Detailed here is one T cell receptor beta chain. The antigen is undetermined. The length of the CDR3 is 16 residues. V was cut by 4 bases and J by 0 bases, with 14 bases left in between. Germline V CDR1 and CDR2: SGHKS, YYEKEE (reference sequence). The data belong to a study of T cell responses to AZD1222 COVID-19 vaccine. Overall study results and limits: The reported proportion of spike-specific TCRs targeting unmutated variant regions was nearly half. Spike-specific TCR breadth and depth both grew after two AZD1222 doses. Regions 160-218 and 743-854 held dominance among vaccine-associated CD4 TCRs, which spanned spike.

TCRdb keeps only in-frame clones here, not all; method: immunoSEQ multiplex PCR. The sample gives about 150,000 clones, 90% of which show up once; 1.5% to 2% is in the top ten. The rearrangement uses TRBV5-5 and TRBJ1-3; TRBD1 is a possible D gene (5 bases). The receptor was isolated from an adult in good health. Sequenced material: peripheral blood, taken on day 0 of AZD1222 vaccination. The CDR3 coding sequence is TGTGCCAGCAGCGGATTCGGGACGGTCTCTGGAAACACCATATATTTT. Encoded protein: CASSGFGTVSGNTIYF.